This TCR beta chain originates from a study of T cell clonality in common variable immunodeficiency. Study results and caveats: In common variable immunodeficiency, TCR beta chains reportedly carried fewer deletions and N-nucleotide insertions. Fewer TCRbeta clones were shared among CVID subjects than controls.

This clone was picked up many times. Its target is not known. The read comes to an end 3 residues before the CDR3 does, leaving the germline J gene to fill in the end. Repertoires were generated with immunoSEQ multiplex PCR, while TCRdb's copy carries only in-frame clones and drops some. Listed here are about 64,000 clones without any singletons, the top ten holding about 1.7%. J was trimmed by 3 bases and V by 4 bases; bases with no gene match: 8. This CDR3 region has 15 residues. The germline CDR1 and CDR2 sequences are LNHDA and SQIVND (reference sequence). The sequence came from a person between 18 and 75 years old in good health. Sequencing was carried out using peripheral blood mononuclear cells. The chain has TRBV19 and TRBJ1-1; TRBD1 agrees at 7 bases. The part of the CDR3 DNA that was read is TGTGCCAGTAGTACTCTCCGGGACAGAGACACTGAA. Protein product: CASSTLRDRDTE. The full CDR3 sequence reads CASSTLRDRDTEAFF.